Here is one TCR beta chain with its context. This clone came up a few times. Its antigen target is currently unknown. No much larger clonotype is one base removed from it; base qualities were not supplied. The data are from a study of beta chain features in type 1 diabetes (dated by TCRdb to between 2018 and 2020). Regarding the research as a whole: Mean age, gender distribution, total cell number and subset yield did not differ between patients and healthy donors. Regulatory and stem cell-like memory subsets were isolated from only 8 patients and about eight healthy donors, whereas naive and central memory subsets came from all 30 or so donors. In the study, recently diagnosed type 1 diabetes patients and matched healthy donors were compared on the TCRB repertoires of their sorted circulating CD4+ T cell subsets. Across all samples, 90 million to 130 million sorted cells were examined, and cell number per subset correlated strongly with RNA yield.

General study outcomes and caveats: Type 1 diabetes patients showed a moderate but significant shortening of TCRB CDR3 length in all four CD4+ subsets. HLA sub-analyses involved small numbers of individuals, so any influence of HLA type on TCRB rearrangement remained unresolved. Naive, central memory and regulatory TCRB repertoires appeared to be more alike among patients than among healthy donors. Sequencing cDNA rather than genomic DNA could over-represent highly expressing activated cells, although activation and CD3 levels did not differ between groups. At VDJ recombination sites, type 1 diabetes patients had fewer insertions and more deleted nucleotides, which implies abnormalities in thymic rearrangement. Shorter templates might be favored by PCR, yet because patient and control samples were amplified and corrected together, any such skew would affect both groups equally.

Each donor gave one peripheral blood draw, averaging approximately 120 mL, which was collected into heparinised tubes. A BD FACSAria II was used to sort naive, central memory, regulatory and stem cell-like memory CD4+ T cells with a panel that included CD45RO, CCR7, CD25, CD127, CD95 and CD27. Purity was above 95% for every sorted population. PBMCs were isolated immediately by Lymphoprep density gradient centrifugation and stained directly without culture. So that batch effects would be minimized, each experiment stained and sorted samples in pairs, pairing one healthy donor with one patient. All of the isolated RNA was reverse transcribed with the High Capacity cDNA Reverse Transcription Kit, so expressed TCRB transcripts were sequenced. Deep immunoSEQ sequencing was performed on naive, central memory and regulatory T cell samples, with an average of approximately 3.9 million total reads per sample. Sorted cells were lysed in RLT buffer and RNA was extracted with DNase-treated RNeasy Micro or Mini kits, depending on cell number. Each cell subset was processed separately to prevent cross-contamination, with patient and healthy donor samples processed together. TCRB sequences were amplified from cDNA with the immunoSEQ multiplex PCR, producing 87-bp fragments spanning the CDR3 region. Sequencing of the amplicons was done on the Illumina HiSeq platform. On the authors' methods: PCR bias was computationally corrected using synthetic template baselines, reads within Hamming distance 2 were collapsed, and singletons that could not be merged were discarded. Reads were aligned to IMGT to assign V, D and J genes, CDR3 length, and insertions or deletions at six rearrangement sites. Within each subset, clonotype counts were normalized to sorted cell number, after which true diversity and Gini coefficients were computed with the tcR R package. The overlap coefficient, calculated on TCRB nucleotide sequences, was used to quantify repertoire sharing. As a proxy for the pre-selection repertoire, out-of-frame TCRB sequences from naive cells were analyzed. TCRdb's version of the immuneACCESS table is confined to in-frame rearrangements and falls short of the full clone set. An unresolved V gene accounts for under half of the shortfall where checked; the remainder is of unknown origin. D and trimming were read from the DNA, whereas the V and J calls and clone size are those reported in that table. The sample has about 240,000 clones on record, about 14% of them singletons. About 0.018% of the sample is in the top ten clones.

V is trimmed back by 5 bases and J by 7 bases, and the junction contains 7 bases that no gene match accounts for. The CDR3 goes from the cysteine to the phenylalanine over 13 residues. The entry retains the CDR3 DNA only, 39 bases that are in frame from base 1. Via the germline V gene, CDR1 is SGHDN and CDR2 FVKESK. The sample comprised naive CD4+ T cells from blood. The cell subset or site label of this sample denotes: true naive CD4+ T cells. The sequence derives from a man aged 30 to 39 with type 1 diabetes. The chain couples TRBV14 to TRBJ2-7; TRBD2 aligns with 8 central bases. The CDR3 protein sequence reads: CASSSRTGGEQYF. Here is the DNA: TGTGCCAGCAGCTCCCGGACGGGAGGGGAGCAGTACTTC.